This T cell receptor beta chain was observed in a study of shared clonotypes between healthy human individuals (dated by TCRdb to 2020 to 2022). Regarding the complete study: The cohort included a few men and a couple of women between 18 and 49 years of age. For each donor, CD4 naive and CD4 memory were each run on three plates, CD8 naive on two plates, and CD8 memory on one plate. To estimate repertoire size and how much clonotype sharing occurs between individuals, the study deeply sequenced the blood TCR repertoires of about 5 healthy adults. To increase sequencing depth and limit assay-specific biases, different laboratories used diverse techniques to prepare libraries and sequence TCR repertoires. Each donor's leukapheresis produced roughly between about 0.85 and 10 billion PBMCs. On the study overall, not on this receptor specifically: Because the study included only a small number of donors, the genetic and exposure-history diversity represented was limited. Naive subsets generally had larger estimated clonotype richness than memory subsets. Pairwise subsampling led to the expectation that sequencing depth would affect the degree of clonotype sharing among donors. Higher generation probabilities were observed for clonotypes shared by all four sorted-subset donors than for non-shared clonotypes. Sampling was limited to blood, and TCR repertoires in tissue likely differ from TCR repertoires in blood. About 5% of naive CD4, 3.5% of naive CD8, about 2.1% of memory CD4, and 0.4% of memory CD8 clonotypes were shared across several donors. Rarefaction of sorted-subset datasets indicated incomplete sequencing despite the large sequencing depth.

Using the deep immunoSEQ assay, TCR CDR3 regions were amplified from genomic DNA by multiplex PCR. Extracted genomic DNA from each cell subset was spread evenly across all wells of several immunoSEQ 96-well plates, with each plate serving as a replicate. For sorted subsets, each replicate PCR was loaded with 200 ng genomic DNA, equivalent to about 30,000 T cell genomes. The purified libraries were quantified using a Qubit 3.0 fluorometer, sized with a Bioanalyzer 2100, and then quantified again using the KAPA Library Quantification kit. Each immunoSEQ 96-well plate was sequenced on its own single-read 150-cycle Illumina NextSeq 550 flow cell. As for the original processing: The immunoSEQ output contained only junctional sequences without quality scores, so filtering could not match that applied to full-length reads. To assign V/J genes and CDR3, sequences were annotated against IMGT germline references using PyIR, a Python wrapper for IgBLAST v1.9. Any read was removed if the V/J assignment was weak (E-value above 1e-6), the CDR3 was missing, or the read contained stop codons, out-of-frame junctions, or ambiguous translated residues. A V3J clonotype was defined by an identical inferred V gene, J gene, and CDR3 amino acid sequence. To compute the percentage overlap between repertoires, the number of shared unique clonotypes was divided by the size of the smaller repertoire. Repertoire richness was assessed with RTK rarefaction, the Chao1 estimator, and Recon v2.1 estimates of unobserved clonotypes. For all TCRbeta clonotypes obtained by the gDNA method from a few donors, generation probabilities were computed with OLGA. TCRdb took this table from immuneACCESS and kept in-frame rearrangements with V and J called. Such tables lack part of the clones; where checked against another copy, unresolved V genes explain under half of the gap, and the rest is unexplained. V and J calls and clone size are as listed in that table; D and trimming were resolved from the DNA. The sample has about 2 million clones on record, approximately 94% of them singletons. The ten largest clones capture 0.95% to 1.5% of the sample.

This clone was detected a few times. Its antigen remains unidentified. The input lacks base qualities; no much larger clone sits a single base away. The sample contains more than one DNA sequence encoding this CDR3. CD8 naive samples were obtained by positive selection for CCR7 among CD45RO-negative cells, yielding a CD45RA+CCR7+ population from which TemRA cells were excluded. The donors were healthy, HIV-negative adults with no recently reported acute infections or vaccinations. All donors were Caucasian adults living in Nashville, Tennessee, USA. After blood collection by leukapheresis, PBMCs were isolated using Ficoll-Histopaque density gradient centrifugation and then cryopreserved in the vapor phase of liquid nitrogen. Analytical flow cytometry was used to check the purity and quantity of every magnetically sorted T cell population. From each sorted fraction, genomic DNA was isolated and quantified by UV absorbance on a Nanodrop 2000c.

The sequence was collected from a man aged 18 to 29 in good health. Material: naive CD8+ T cells sorted from blood. The cell subset or site label here, explained by the study, means: CD45RA+CCR7+.

The CDR3 sequence is CASSYAETQYF. In nucleotides, the sequence is TGTGCCAGCAGTTACGCAGAGACCCAGTACTTC. The chain is encoded by TRBV6-5 joined to TRBJ2-5; the D gene is unclear. V loses 2 bases of germline sequence and J loses 4 bases, and the interval between the two ends is 2 bases. The CDR3 sequence holds 11 residues, the cysteine and phenylalanine included. The retained sequence is limited to the CDR3, 33 bases, with the frame set at the first base. The germline V gene gives CDR1 as MNHEY and CDR2 as SVGAGI.